The sequence of this T cell receptor beta chain was determined in a study of cytomegalovirus exposure and HLA in healthy donors. Clones were sequenced by immunoSEQ multiplex PCR, and TCRdb holds only the in-frame ones, with some missing. The sample lists roughly 120,000 clones; 90% to 95% were seen once. V gave up 5 bases and J gave up 1 base, with 9 bases separating them. CDR1 and CDR2 (germline): SQVTM, ANQGSEA. The CDR3 is 13 amino acids. The sample comprised PBMCs. The TCR was taken from a woman aged 18-30 years in good health and CMV-seronegative. The chain recombines TRBV29-1 with TRBJ2-1; a possible D gene is TRBD2 (5 bases). CDR3 in DNA: TGCAGCGTTACGGGGTGGTCCTACAATGAGCAGTTCTTC. This codes for CSVTGWSYNEQFF.